Sequencing of this TCR beta chain was carried out in a study of blood T cells in healthy people across ages. In its sample, this clonotype was seen a few times. In germline, CDR1 is SNHLY, CDR2 FYNNEI. CDR3 length: 11 residues. Then a second PCR, running roughly 7 to 11 cycles, was carried out with a sample-barcoded 5' primer and a J-beta primer mix. One entry per CDR3 protein results from TCRdb running MiXCR on the 5' RACE reads. The table records about 1.6 million distinct CDR3 sequences, about 35% of them present only once. The source material was blood. The genes are TRBV2 and TRBJ2-5, with D perhaps TRBD2 (6 bases). The J call may be incorrect, as the DNA end agrees better with TRBJ2-7. This TCR was recovered from a young woman in good health. The CDR3 loop reads CASRLASEQYF. CDR3 coding DNA: TGTGCCAGCAGACTAGCATCCGAGCAGTACTTC.